Sequencing of this TCR beta chain was carried out in a study of T-cell reconstitution after alpha-beta-depleted transplantation in children. Points from the study as a whole: It was surviving recipient T cells and thymic progenitors that gave some patients high TCRbeta diversity at day 60. In patients about two months after transplant, alpha-beta T cells reportedly arose from several hundred expanded graft clones. Fresh T-cell production supplied most of the T-cell counts and diversity seen one year after transplant.

This CDR3 spans 14 amino acids. J gave up 3 bases and V 0 bases, and 2 bases lay outside the gene matches. Germline V CDR1 and CDR2: SGHRS, YFSETQ. This clonotype was observed at least ten times. The antigen remains unidentified. A TCRbeta library incorporating unique molecular identifiers was prepared. One entry per CDR3 protein results from TCRdb running MiXCR on the PCR reads. The profile shows 450,000 to 600,000 distinct CDR3 sequences, about 11% of them singletons. This sample comprised PBMCs, obtained before TCRalphabeta/CD19-depleted stem cell transplant. The chain employs TRBV5-1 and TRBJ2-7, with TRBD2 matching over 8 bases. This receptor was obtained from a child younger than 10 with inherited bone marrow failure, due to receive a stem cell transplant. The CDR3 is CASSLVTSDYEQYF. The CDR3 DNA is TGCGCCAGCAGCTTGGTGACTAGCGACTACGAGCAGTACTTC.